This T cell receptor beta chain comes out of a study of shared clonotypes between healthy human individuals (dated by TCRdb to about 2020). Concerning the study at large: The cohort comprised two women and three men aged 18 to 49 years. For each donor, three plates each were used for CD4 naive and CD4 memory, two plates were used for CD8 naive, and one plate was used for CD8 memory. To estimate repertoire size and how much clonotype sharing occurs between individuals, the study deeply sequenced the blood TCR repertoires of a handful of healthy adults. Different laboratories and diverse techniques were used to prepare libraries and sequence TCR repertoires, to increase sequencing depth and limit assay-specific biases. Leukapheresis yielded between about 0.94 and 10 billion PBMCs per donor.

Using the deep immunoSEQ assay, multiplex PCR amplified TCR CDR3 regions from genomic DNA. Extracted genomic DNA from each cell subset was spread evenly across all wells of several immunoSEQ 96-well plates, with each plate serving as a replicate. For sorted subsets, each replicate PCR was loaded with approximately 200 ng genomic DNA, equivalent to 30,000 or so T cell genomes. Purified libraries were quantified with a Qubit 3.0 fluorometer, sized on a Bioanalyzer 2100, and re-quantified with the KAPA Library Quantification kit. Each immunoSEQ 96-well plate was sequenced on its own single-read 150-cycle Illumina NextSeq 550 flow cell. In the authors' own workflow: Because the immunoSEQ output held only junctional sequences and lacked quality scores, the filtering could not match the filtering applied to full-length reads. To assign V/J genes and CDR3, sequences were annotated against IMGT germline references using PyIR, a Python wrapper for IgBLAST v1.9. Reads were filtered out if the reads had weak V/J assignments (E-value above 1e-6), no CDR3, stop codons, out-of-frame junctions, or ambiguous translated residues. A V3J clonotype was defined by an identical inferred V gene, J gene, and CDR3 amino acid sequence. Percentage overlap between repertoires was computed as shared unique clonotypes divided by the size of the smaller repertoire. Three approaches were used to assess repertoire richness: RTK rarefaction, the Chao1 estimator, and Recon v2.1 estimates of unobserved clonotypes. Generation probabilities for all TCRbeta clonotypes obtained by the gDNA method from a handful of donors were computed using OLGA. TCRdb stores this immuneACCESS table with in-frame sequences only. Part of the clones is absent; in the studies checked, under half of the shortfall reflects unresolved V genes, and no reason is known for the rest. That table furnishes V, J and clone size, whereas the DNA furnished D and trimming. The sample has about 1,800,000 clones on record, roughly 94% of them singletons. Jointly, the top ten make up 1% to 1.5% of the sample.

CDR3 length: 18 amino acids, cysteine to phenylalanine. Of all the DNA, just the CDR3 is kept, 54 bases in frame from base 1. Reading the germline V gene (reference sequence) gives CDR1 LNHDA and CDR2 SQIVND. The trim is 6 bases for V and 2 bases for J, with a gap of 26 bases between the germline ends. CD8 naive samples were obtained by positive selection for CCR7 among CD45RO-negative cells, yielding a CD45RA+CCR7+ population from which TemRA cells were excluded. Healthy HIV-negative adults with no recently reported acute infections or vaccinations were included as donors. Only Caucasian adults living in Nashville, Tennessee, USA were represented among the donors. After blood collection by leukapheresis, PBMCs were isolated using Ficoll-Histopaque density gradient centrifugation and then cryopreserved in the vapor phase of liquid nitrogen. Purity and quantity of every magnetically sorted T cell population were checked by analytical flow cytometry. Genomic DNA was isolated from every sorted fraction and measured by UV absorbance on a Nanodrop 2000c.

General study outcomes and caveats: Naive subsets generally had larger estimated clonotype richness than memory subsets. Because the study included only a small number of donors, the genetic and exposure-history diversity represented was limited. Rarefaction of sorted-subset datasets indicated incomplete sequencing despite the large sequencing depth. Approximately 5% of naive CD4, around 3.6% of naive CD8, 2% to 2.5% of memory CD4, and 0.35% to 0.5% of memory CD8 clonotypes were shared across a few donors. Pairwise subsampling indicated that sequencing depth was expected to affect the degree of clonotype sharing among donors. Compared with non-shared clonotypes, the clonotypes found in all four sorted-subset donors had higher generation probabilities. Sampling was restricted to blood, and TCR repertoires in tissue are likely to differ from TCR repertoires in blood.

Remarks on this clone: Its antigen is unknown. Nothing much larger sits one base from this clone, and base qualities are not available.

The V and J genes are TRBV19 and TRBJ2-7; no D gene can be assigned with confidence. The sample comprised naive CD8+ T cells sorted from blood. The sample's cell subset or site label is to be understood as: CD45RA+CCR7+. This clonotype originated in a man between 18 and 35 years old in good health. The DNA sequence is TGTGCCAGTAGCCGCTATAGCTCGGATACGGGTGACGCCTACGAGCAGTACTTC. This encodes CASSRYSSDTGDAYEQYF.